Presented here are 13 T cell receptor beta chains from one specimen sequenced in a study of T cell responses to AZD1222 COVID-19 vaccine. Some clones are missing from TCRdb's copy, which holds only in-frame ones; the method was immunoSEQ multiplex PCR. Of around 99,000 clones listed, more than 80% are singletons. The sample in question was peripheral blood, obtained on day 0 of AZD1222 vaccination. The receptor set was obtained from an adult in good health.

CDR3: CASSSGLAGPTDTQYF. The CDR3 coding sequence is TGTGCCAGCAGCTCCGGACTAGCGGGGCCCACAGATACGCAGTATTTT. The chain has TRBV7-9 and TRBJ2-3; the match to TRBD2 covers 12 bases. This CDR3 region has 16 residues. Germline-derived CDR1 and CDR2 are SEHNR and FQNEAQ (reference sequence). J lost 2 bases, V lost 4 bases, and 4 bases had no gene match.

The chain recombines TRBV24-1 with TRBJ2-7; D gene uncertain. CDR1 and CDR2 from the germline V gene are KGHDR and SFDVKD. V was trimmed by 7 bases and J by 0 bases, leaving 6 bases between them. CDR3 size: 12 residues. CDR3 sequence reads: CATRRLSYEQYF. The CDR3 DNA reads TGTGCCACCAGAAGACTCTCCTACGAGCAGTACTTC.

Concerning this clone: Other DNA sequences within the sample encode an identical CDR3. The chain recombines TRBV28 with TRBJ1-4; D gene ambiguous. Germline CDR1 and CDR2: MDHEN and SYDVKM. This CDR3 has 15 amino acids. V gave up 3 bases and J gave up 2 bases, with 10 bases separating them. The CDR3 here is CASSLSGSTNEKLFF. DNA for the CDR3: TGTGCCAGCAGTTTGTCTGGAAGCACTAATGAAAAACTGTTTTTT.

The chain links TRBV12-3 or TRBV12-4 to TRBJ1-1; D perhaps matches TRBD1 (6 bases). The CDR3 is made up of 13 amino acids. The V end lost 6 bases, the J end lost 4 bases, and 12 bases lay between the germline ends. The CDR3 nucleotides read TGTGCCAGCAGGAAAGGGGGGAGCACTGAAGCTTTCTTT. Protein sequence: CASRKGGSTEAFF.

The chain couples TRBV10-3 to TRBJ2-7; D perhaps matches TRBD1 (6 bases). CDR3 size: 14 residues. V lost 3 bases, J lost 5 bases, and 14 bases lay in between. Germline CDR1 and CDR2: ENHRY and SYGVKD. The CDR3 region is CAISEKQGRNEQYF. Here the CDR3 DNA reads TGTGCCATCAGTGAAAAACAGGGTCGCAACGAGCAGTACTTC.

The chain carries TRBV6-1 and TRBJ2-7, with TRBD2 identical over 9 bases. Germline CDR1 MNHNS, CDR2 SASEGT. Unmatched junction bases numbered 4, after V lost 2 bases and J lost 5 bases. The CDR3 spans 14 residues. The CDR3 region is CASSEFLAGDEQYF. The CDR3 bases are TGTGCCAGCAGTGAATTTTTAGCGGGAGACGAGCAGTACTTC.

The chain combines TRBV29-1 with TRBJ2-7; D is perhaps TRBD1 (5 bases). Trimming removed 6 bases at V and 5 bases at J, with 17 bases between. The CDR3 is 13 amino acids. CDR1 and CDR2 from the germline V gene are SQVTM and ANQGSEA. The CDR3: CSVDFGAANEQYF. Here the CDR3 DNA reads TGCAGCGTAGACTTTGGGGCCGCGAACGAGCAGTACTTC.

This clone has more than one count but fewer than ten. The gene calls are TRBV7-2 and TRBJ1-6, with D hard to call. Looked up from germline, CDR1 is SGHTA and CDR2 is FQGNSA. The CDR3 sequence is 16 residues long. The ends were cut back, 2 bases at V and 9 bases at J, with 17 bases in the middle. This chain's CDR3 is CASSLRWPTLSSPLHF. Here the CDR3 DNA reads TGTGCCAGCAGCTTACGGTGGCCGACCCTTAGTTCACCCCTCCACTTT.

Concerning this clone itself: Different DNA sequences within this sample yield the same CDR3. The CDR3 sequence: CASSPDRGAYEQYF. For the CDR3, the DNA is TGTGCCAGCTCACCGGACAGGGGTGCCTACGAGCAGTACTTC. The V call is TRBV18, the J call TRBJ2-7; 9 positions agree with TRBD1. Trimming removed 3 bases from V and 2 bases from J; junction bases left unmatched: 2. The CDR3 loop spans 14 amino acids. CDR1 and CDR2 from the germline V gene are KGHSH and LQKENI.

The chain joins TRBV7-8 to TRBJ2-2; D may be TRBD1 (7 bases). CDR3 size: 13 residues. Trimming left V 1 base short and J 13 bases short, with 13 bases between. Germline V gives CDR1 SGHVS, CDR2 FQNEAQ. The DNA of the CDR3 is TGTGCCAGCAGCTTAGACAGGGGAGGAAGGCTGTTTTTT. It specifies CASSLDRGGRLFF.

The sample holds one count of this clone. The genes are TRBV13 and TRBJ1-1; the D gene is possibly TRBD1 (6 bases). V was trimmed by 4 bases and J by 7 bases, leaving 13 bases between them. Germline V gives CDR1 PRHDT, CDR2 FYEKMQ (reference sequence). The CDR3 contains 13 residues. DNA of the CDR3: TGTGCCAGCAGCTATCAACAGGGTGTTGAAGCTTTCTTT. This encodes CASSYQQGVEAFF.

This rearrangement joins TRBV11-2 to TRBJ1-1, with D possibly TRBD1 on 5 matching bases. The CDR3 has 11 amino acids. With 0 bases removed from V and 14 bases from J, the gap between germline ends came to 10 bases. Germline CDR1 SGHAT, CDR2 FQNNGV. CDR3: CASSLDGTGFF. CDR3 nucleotide sequence: TGTGCCAGCAGCTTAGATGGGACGGGGTTCTTT. Full variable domain (missing parts from reference TRBV11-2 and TRBJ1-1): EAGVAQSPRYKIIEKRQSVAFWCNPISGHATLYWYQQILGQGPKLLIQFQNNGVVDDSQLPKDRFSAERLKGVDSTLKIQPAKLEDSAVYLCASSLDGTGFFGQGTRLTVV.

CDR3 region: CASIQTGGVTEAFF. DNA of the CDR3: TGTGCCAGCATCCAGACCGGGGGAGTTACTGAAGCTTTCTTT. The chain carries TRBV7-9 and TRBJ1-1, with a tentative D call TRBD1 (5 bases). The CDR3 runs 14 residues. Germline V gives CDR1 SEHNR, CDR2 FQNEAQ (reference sequence). Trimming left V 7 bases short and J 5 bases short, with 17 bases between.